The entry below describes one T cell receptor (beta chain). Its antigen remains unknown. Constant-segment-primed 5'RACE gave TCR alpha and TCR beta cDNA libraries with sample barcodes and UMIs. One entry per CDR3 protein, called by TCRdb with MiXCR from the 5' RACE reads. This sample has 470,000 or so distinct CDR3 sequences, with about 20% found just once. The entry originates in a study of T-cell memory formation after mild COVID-19. Whole-study findings and limits: Those CD4+ clones that contracted were mainly in CM and EM (CD8+ ones in EMRA). Some clones that responded were present in memory (sampled pre-infection), which suggests cross-reactive memory joined. Clones that shrank (day 15 to 85) were balanced CD4/CD8, whereas later expanders leaned CD4+.

Deletions cut 4 bases from V and 4 bases from J, with 19 bases between. This CDR3 has 16 residues. Looked up from germline, CDR1 is MNHEY and CDR2 is SVGEGT. This chain connects TRBV6-2 or TRBV6-3 to TRBJ1-2; a possible D gene is TRBD1 (5 bases). The sample comprised PBMCs or a T cell subset sorted from them (not recorded which). This receptor was identified in an adult woman who had mild COVID-19 (a few samples of this study predate the infection). Cell type and time point are not known. The CDR3 coding sequence is TGTGCCAGCAGTTGGTTCGTCGAAGGAACAGGCTATGGCTACACCTTC. This sequence encodes CASSWFVEGTGYGYTF.